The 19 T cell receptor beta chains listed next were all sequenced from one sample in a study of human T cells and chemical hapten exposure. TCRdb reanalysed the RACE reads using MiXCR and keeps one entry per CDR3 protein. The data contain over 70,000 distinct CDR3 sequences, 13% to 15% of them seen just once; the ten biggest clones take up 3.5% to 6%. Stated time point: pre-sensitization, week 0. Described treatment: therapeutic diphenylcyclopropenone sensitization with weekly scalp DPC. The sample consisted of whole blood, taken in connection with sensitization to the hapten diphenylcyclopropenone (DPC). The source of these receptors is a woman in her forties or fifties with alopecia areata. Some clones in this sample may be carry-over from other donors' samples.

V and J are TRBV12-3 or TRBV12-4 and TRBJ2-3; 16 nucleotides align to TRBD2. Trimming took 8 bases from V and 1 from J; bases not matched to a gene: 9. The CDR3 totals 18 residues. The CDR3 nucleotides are TGTGCCAGCCGCCCGGGACTAGCGGGAGGGCCGGGCACAGATACGCAGTATTTT. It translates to CASRPGLAGGPGTDTQYF.

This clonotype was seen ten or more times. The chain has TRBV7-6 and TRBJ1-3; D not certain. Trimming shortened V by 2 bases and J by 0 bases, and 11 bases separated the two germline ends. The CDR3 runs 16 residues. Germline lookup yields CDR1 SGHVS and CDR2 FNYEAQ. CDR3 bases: TGTGCCAGCAGCTTAAGGGCACCCAACTCTGGAAACACCATATATTTT. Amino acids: CASSLRAPNSGNTIYF. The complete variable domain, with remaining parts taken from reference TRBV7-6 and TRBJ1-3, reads GAGVSQSPRYKVTKRGQDVALRCDPISGHVSLYWYRQALGQGPEFLTYFNYEAQQDKSGLPNDRFSAERPEGSISTLTIQRTEQRDSAMYRCASSLRAPNSGNTIYFGEGSWLTVV.

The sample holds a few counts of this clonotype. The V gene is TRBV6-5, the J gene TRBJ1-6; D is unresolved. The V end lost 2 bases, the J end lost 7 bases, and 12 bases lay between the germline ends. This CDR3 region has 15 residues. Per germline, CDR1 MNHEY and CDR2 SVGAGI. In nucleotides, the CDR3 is TGTGCCAGCAGTTACGAATGGGGTCCAAATTCACCCCTCCACTTT. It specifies CASSYEWGPNSPLHF.

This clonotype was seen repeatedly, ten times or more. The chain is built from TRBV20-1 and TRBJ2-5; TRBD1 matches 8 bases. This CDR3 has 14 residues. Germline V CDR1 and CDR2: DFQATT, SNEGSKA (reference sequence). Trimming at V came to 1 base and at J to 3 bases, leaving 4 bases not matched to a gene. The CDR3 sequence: CSARARQGKETQYF. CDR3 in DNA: TGCAGTGCTAGAGCCAGACAGGGGAAAGAGACCCAGTACTTC.

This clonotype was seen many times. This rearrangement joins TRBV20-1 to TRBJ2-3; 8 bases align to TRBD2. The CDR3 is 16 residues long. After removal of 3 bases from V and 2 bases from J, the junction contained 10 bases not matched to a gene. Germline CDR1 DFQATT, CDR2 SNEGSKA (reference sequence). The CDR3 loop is CSASGRAATITDTQYF. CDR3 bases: TGCAGTGCTAGCGGGAGGGCCGCAACGATCACAGATACGCAGTATTTT.

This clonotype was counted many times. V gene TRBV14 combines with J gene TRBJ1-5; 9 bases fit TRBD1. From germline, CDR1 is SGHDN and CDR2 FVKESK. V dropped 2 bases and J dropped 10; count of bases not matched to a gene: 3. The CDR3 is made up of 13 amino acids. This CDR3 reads CASSQLTGGPQHF. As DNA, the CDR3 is TGTGCCAGCAGCCAACTTACAGGGGGCCCCCAGCATTTT.

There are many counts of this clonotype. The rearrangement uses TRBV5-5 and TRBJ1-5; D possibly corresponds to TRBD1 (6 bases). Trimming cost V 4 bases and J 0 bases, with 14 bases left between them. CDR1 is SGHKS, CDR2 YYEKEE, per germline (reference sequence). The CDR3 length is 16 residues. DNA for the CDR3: TGTGCCAGCAGCCGGGGGGGCTTAGATAGCAATCAGCCCCAGCATTTT. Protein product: CASSRGGLDSNQPQHF.

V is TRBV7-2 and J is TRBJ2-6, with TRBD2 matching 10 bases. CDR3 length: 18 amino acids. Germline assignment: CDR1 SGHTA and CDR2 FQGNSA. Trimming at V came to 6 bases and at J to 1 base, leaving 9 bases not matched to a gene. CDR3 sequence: CASSSRTSGTSGANVLTF. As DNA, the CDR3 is TGTGCCAGCAGTTCTCGGACTAGCGGAACATCTGGGGCCAACGTCCTGACTTTC.

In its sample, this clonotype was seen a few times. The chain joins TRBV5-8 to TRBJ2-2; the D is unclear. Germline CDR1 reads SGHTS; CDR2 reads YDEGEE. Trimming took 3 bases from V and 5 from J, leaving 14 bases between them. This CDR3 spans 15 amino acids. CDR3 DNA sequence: TGTGCCAGCAGCTATCCCGATCAATTGACCGGGGAGCTGTTTTTT. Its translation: CASSYPDQLTGELFF.

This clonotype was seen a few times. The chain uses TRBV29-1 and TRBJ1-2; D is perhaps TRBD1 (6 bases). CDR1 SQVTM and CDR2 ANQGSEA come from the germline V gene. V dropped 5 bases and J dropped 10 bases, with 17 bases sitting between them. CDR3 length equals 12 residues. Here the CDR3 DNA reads TGCAGCGTTAGGACAGACCCAATCCCCTACACCTTC. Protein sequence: CSVRTDPIPYTF.

DNA for the CDR3: TGTGCCAGCAGCTGGGGAACTGAGCAGTTCTTC. The encoded protein is CASSWGTEQFF. The chain carries TRBV7-2 and TRBJ2-1, with unresolved D. V was shortened by 4 bases and J by 9 bases, with 7 bases between the two germline ends. The length of the CDR3 is 11 residues. Germline V gene data show CDR1 as SGHTA and CDR2 as FQGNSA.

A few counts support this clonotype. The CDR3 is CSAFPEINYGYTF. The CDR3 bases are TGCAGTGCTTTTCCGGAAATTAACTATGGCTACACCTTC. The chain recombines TRBV20-1 with TRBJ1-2; unclear D gene. V was pared by 5 bases and J by 1 base, with 11 bases between. This CDR3 has 13 amino acids. Germline V gene data show CDR1 as DFQATT and CDR2 as SNEGSKA (reference sequence).

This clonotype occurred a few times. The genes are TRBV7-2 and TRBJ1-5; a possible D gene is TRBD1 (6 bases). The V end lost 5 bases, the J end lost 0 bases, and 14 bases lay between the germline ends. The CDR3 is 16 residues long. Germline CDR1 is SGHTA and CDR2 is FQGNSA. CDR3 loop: CASSRSGDPSNQPQHF. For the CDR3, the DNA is TGTGCCAGCAGCAGGTCAGGGGACCCTAGCAATCAGCCCCAGCATTTT.

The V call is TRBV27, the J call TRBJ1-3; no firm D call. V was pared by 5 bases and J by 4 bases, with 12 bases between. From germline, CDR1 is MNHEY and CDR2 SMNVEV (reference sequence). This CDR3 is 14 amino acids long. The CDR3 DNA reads TGTGCCAGCAGTCCCGAACGACCCGGAAACACCATATATTTT. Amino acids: CASSPERPGNTIYF.

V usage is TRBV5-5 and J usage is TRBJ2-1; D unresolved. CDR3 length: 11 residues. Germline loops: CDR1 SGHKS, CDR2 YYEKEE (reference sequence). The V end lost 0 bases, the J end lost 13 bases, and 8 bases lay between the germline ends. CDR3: CASSLGLDQFF. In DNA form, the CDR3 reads TGTGCCAGCAGCTTGGGTCTCGATCAGTTCTTC.

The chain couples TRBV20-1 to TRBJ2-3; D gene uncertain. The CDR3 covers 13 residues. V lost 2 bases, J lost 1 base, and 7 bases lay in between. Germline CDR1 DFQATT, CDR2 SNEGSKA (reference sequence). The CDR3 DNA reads TGCAGTGCTAGACGGAGACGCACAGATACGCAGTATTTT. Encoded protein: CSARRRRTDTQYF.

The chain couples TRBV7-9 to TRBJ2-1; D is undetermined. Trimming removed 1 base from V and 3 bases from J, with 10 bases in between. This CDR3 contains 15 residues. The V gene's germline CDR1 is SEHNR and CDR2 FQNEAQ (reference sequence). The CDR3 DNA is TGTGCCAGCAGCTTAGGACGAGGCAACTACAATGAGCAGTTCTTC. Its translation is CASSLGRGNYNEQFF.

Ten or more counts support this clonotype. CDR3 residues: CASSLDWQGEAFF. The CDR3 DNA is TGTGCCAGCAGCTTAGATTGGCAGGGTGAAGCTTTCTTT. This rearrangement joins TRBV7-8 to TRBJ1-1, with a possible D match to TRBD1 (5 bases). Germline V gene data show CDR1 as SGHVS and CDR2 as FQNEAQ. This CDR3 is built from 13 residues. V gave up 1 base and J gave up 7 bases, with 10 bases separating them.

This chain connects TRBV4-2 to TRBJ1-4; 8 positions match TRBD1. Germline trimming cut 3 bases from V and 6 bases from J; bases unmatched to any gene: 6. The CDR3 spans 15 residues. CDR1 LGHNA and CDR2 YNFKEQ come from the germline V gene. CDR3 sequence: CASSHVETGDEKLFF. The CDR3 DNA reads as TGTGCCAGCAGCCATGTCGAGACAGGGGATGAAAAACTGTTTTTT.